This entry concerns a single T cell receptor (beta chain). This sample was included in a study of T cell changes during pregnancy in multiple sclerosis. Losses at the gene ends were 3 bases for V and 5 bases for J; bases not matched to a gene: 7. This CDR3 spans 16 amino acids. Germline-derived CDR1 and CDR2 are MNHEY and SMNVEV (reference sequence). Sequencing was performed with immunoSEQ multiplex PCR; in TCRdb, only in-frame clones are kept and a portion is missing. The table has 80,000 to 130,000 clones, 94% seen once. Sequences were derived from peripheral blood, sampled before pregnancy. The TCR was taken from a female donor with multiple sclerosis, enrolled in a pregnancy study. The chain uses TRBV27 and TRBJ2-3, with 11 bases fitting TRBD2. The CDR3 region is CASSFSGRGALDTQYF. In DNA form, the CDR3 reads TGTGCCAGCAGTTTTAGCGGGAGGGGAGCATTAGATACGCAGTATTTT.